The 6 T cell receptor beta chains reported below all come from one sample, sequenced in a study of neurological immune-mediated disorders (dated by TCRdb to about 2019). To prepare the library, 5' RACE was applied. Instrument used: Illumina HiSeq 2500. TCRdb applied fastp at Q25 and MiXCR to the public reads, then kept only in-frame beta chains. Every entry covers one CDR3 protein and lists the most common genes and DNA from its rows. This sample has 28,000 or so distinct CDR3 sequences in its table, and 9% to 15% of those were observed once. The top ten hold about 7.2% of the sample. Sequencing was performed on PBMCs. Source of these receptors: a man in his sixties in good health.

There are many counts of this clonotype. The chain has TRBV6-1 and TRBJ2-1; 7 bases match TRBD1. The germline CDR1 and CDR2 sequences are MNHNS and SASEGT. The CDR3 is made up of 15 amino acids. The V and J ends lost 6 bases and 6 bases, in that order; junction bases with no gene match: 11. In nucleotides, the CDR3 is TGTGCCAGCAGGGAGAAAGGCTGGACAGGCAATGAGCAGTTCTTC. It is translated as CASREKGWTGNEQFF.

This clonotype has ten or more counts. The V and J genes are TRBV5-6 and TRBJ2-5; maybe TRBD2 (6 bases). The V and J ends lost 3 bases and 3 bases respectively, with 12 bases between them. The length of the CDR3 is 14 residues. In germline, CDR1 is SGHDT, CDR2 YYEEEE. The DNA of the CDR3 is TGTGCCAGCAGCTACGCCACGGGGGAAGAGACCCAGTACTTC. This gives the protein CASSYATGEETQYF.

Comment on this clonotype: Being one base from a much bigger clone, this may be a read error. The chain combines TRBV3-1 with TRBJ2-7, with 7 positions matching TRBD1. The V gene's germline CDR1 is LGHDT and CDR2 YNNKEL (reference sequence). The CDR3 extends over 15 amino acids. V lost 4 bases and J lost 3; bases outside the gene matches: 9. CDR3 coding DNA: TGTGCCAGCAGCCCCGACAGGGTGCTCCTCTACGAGCAGTACTTC. Translating it yields CASSPDRVLLYEQYF.

This clonotype was seen many times. The chain is built from TRBV9 and TRBJ2-5, with D perhaps given as TRBD1 or TRBD2 (5 bases each). The CDR3 spans 16 residues. Between the trimmed V and J ends, which lost 6 bases and 4 bases, there was a span of 22 bases. Germline V CDR1 and CDR2: SGDLS, YYNGEE. CDR3: CASTPAVGARGETQYF. The CDR3 DNA follows: TGTGCCAGCACCCCAGCGGTAGGGGCCCGCGGAGAGACCCAGTACTTC.

V and J are TRBV19 and TRBJ1-6; D unclear. This CDR3 contains 13 residues. Germline assignment: CDR1 LNHDA and CDR2 SQIVND (reference sequence). V was pared by 10 bases and J by 7 bases, with 14 bases between. CDR3 DNA sequence: TGTGCCACCTCGGATCGAAACAATTCACCCCTCCACTTT. It encodes CATSDRNNSPLHF.

Ten or more counts support this clonotype. The chain is built from TRBV25-1 and TRBJ2-3; D gene unclear. Looked up from germline, CDR1 is MGHDK and CDR2 is SYGVNS. The CDR3 runs 14 residues. Trimming removed 3 bases at V and 2 bases at J, with 9 bases between. Written as DNA, the CDR3 is TGTGCCAGCAGTGAGAAGCGACACACAGATACGCAGTATTTT. It yields the protein CASSEKRHTDTQYF.